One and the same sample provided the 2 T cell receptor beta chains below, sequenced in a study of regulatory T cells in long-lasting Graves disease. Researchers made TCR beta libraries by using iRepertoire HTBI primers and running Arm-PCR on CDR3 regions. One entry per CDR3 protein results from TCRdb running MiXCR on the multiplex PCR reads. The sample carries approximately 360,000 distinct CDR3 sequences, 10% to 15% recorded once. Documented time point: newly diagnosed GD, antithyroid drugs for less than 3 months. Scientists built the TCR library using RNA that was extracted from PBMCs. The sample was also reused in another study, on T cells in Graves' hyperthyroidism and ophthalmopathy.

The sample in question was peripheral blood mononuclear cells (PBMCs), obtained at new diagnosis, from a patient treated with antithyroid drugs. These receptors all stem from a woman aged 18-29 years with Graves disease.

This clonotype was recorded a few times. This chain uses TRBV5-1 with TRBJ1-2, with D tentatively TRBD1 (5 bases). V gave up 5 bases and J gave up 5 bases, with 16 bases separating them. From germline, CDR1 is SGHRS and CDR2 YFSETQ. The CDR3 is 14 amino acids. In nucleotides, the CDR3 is TGCGCCAGCAGTGAACGGGGCTTGAAATATGGCTACACCTTC. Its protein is CASSERGLKYGYTF.

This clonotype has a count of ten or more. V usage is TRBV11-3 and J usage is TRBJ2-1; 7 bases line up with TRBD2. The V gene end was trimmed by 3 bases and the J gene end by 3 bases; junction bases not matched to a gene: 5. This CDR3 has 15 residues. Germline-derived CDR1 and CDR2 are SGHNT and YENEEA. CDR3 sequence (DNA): TGTGCCAGCAGCTTTCGGGGGGAGATCTACAATGAGCAGTTCTTC. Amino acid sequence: CASSFRGEIYNEQFF. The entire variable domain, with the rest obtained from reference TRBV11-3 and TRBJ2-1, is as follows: EAGVVQSPRYKIIEKKQPVAFWCNPISGHNTLYWYLQNLGQGPELLIRYENEEAVDDSQLPKDRFSAERLKGVDSTLKIQPAELGDSAVYLCASSFRGEIYNEQFFGPGTRLTVL.